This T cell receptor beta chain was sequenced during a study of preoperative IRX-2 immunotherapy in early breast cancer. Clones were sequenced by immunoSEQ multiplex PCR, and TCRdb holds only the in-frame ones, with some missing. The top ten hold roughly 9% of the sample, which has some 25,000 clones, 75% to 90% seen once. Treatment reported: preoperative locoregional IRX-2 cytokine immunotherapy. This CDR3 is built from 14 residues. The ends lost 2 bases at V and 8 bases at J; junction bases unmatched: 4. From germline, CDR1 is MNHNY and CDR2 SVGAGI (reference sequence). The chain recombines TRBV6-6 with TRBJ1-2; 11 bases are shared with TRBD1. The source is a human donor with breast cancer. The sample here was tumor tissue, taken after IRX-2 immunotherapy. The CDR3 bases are TGTGCCAGCAGTTACGCGGACAGGGGGCGCGGCTACACCTTC. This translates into CASSYADRGRGYTF.